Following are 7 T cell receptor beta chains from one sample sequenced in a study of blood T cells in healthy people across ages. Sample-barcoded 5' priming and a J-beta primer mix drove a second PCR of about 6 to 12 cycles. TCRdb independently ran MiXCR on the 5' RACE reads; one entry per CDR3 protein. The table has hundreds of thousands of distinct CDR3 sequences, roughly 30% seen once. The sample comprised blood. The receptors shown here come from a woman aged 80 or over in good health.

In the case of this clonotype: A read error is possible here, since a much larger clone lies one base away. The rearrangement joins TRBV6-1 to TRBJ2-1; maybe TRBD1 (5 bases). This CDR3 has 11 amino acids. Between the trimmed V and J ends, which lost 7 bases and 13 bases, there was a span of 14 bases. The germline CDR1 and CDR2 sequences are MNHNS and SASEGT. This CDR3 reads CASTGLETQFF. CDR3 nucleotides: TGTGCCAGCACAGGGTTGGAGACCCAGTTCTTC.

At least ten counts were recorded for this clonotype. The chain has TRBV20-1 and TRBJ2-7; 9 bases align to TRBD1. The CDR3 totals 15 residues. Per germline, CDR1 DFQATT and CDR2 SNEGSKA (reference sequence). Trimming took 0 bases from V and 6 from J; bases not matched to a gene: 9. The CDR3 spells CSAREWGQGRSEQYF. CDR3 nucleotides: TGCAGTGCTAGAGAGTGGGGACAGGGAAGGAGCGAGCAGTACTTC.

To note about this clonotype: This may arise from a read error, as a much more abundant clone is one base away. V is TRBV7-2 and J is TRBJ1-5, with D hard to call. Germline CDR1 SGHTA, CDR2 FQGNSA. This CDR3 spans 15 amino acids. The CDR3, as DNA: TGTGCCGGCAGCTTAGGCTTCTCTACATACCAGCCCCAGCATTTT. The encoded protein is CAGSLGFSTYQPQHF.

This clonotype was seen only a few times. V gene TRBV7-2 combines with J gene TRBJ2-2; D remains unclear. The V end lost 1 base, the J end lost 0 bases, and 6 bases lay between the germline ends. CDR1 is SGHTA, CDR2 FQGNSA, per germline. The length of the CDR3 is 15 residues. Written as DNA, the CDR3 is TGTGCCAGCAGCTTAGATATCTCGAACACCGGGGAGCTGTTTTTT. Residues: CASSLDISNTGELFF.

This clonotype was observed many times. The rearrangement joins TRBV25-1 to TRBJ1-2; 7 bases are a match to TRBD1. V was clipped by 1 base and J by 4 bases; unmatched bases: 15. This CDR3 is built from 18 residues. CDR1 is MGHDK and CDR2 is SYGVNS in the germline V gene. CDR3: CASSEFGGGAMDPYGYTF. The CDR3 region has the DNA TGTGCCAGCAGTGAATTTGGAGGGGGCGCCATGGATCCCTATGGCTACACCTTC.

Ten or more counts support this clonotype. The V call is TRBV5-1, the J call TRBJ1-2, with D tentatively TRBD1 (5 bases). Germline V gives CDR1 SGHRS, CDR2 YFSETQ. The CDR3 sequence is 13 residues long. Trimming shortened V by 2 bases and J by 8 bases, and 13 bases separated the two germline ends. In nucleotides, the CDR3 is TGCGCCAGCAGCTTACAAGGGGAAAGGGGCTACACCTTC. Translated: CASSLQGERGYTF. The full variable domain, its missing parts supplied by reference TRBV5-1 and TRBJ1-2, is KAGVTQTPRYLIKTRGQQVTLSCSPISGHRSVSWYQQTPGQGLQFLFEYFSETQRNKGNFPGRFSGRQFSNSRSEMNVSTLELGDSALYLCASSLQGERGYTFGSGTRLTVV.

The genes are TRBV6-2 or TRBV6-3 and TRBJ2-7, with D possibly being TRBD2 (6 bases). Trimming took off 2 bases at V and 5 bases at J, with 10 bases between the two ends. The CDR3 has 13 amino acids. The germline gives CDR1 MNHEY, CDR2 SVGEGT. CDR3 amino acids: CASSYGGGDEQYF. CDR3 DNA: TGTGCCAGCAGTTACGGGGGAGGCGACGAGCAGTACTTC.